This T cell receptor beta chain was observed in a study of CD8+CD57+ T cells in acquired aplastic anemia. Background on the study: Each DNA sample taken from sorted CD4+ and CD8+ cells came to about 3 ug on average. As sequenced from healthy donors, CD4+ cells averaged around 11 million reads. Overall study results and limits: Comparison of patients with controls identified almost 30 shared CD8+ CDR3 sequences.

Template material for TCR beta VDJ and CDR3 profiling consisted of genomic DNA. MiXCR, applied by TCRdb to the reads, yields one record per CDR3 protein. This repertoire shows around 190,000 distinct CDR3 sequences, 61% found once; its top ten account for 25% to 35%. This clonotype has ten or more counts. What it binds is unknown. The germline CDR1 and CDR2 sequences are LGHNA and YNFKEQ. The CDR3 is 14 amino acids. Trimming shortened V by 1 base and J by 2 bases, and 8 bases separated the two germline ends. The chain has TRBV4-2 and TRBJ2-5; D is uncertain. The receptor's source is a human donor in good health. The sequenced material came from sorted CD4+, CD8+, or CD8+CD57+ T cells (not recorded which) from PBMCs. The CDR3 region has the DNA TGTGCCAGCAGCCAAGGGGTTGGACAAGAGACCCAGTACTTC. Translation gives CASSQGVGQETQYF.